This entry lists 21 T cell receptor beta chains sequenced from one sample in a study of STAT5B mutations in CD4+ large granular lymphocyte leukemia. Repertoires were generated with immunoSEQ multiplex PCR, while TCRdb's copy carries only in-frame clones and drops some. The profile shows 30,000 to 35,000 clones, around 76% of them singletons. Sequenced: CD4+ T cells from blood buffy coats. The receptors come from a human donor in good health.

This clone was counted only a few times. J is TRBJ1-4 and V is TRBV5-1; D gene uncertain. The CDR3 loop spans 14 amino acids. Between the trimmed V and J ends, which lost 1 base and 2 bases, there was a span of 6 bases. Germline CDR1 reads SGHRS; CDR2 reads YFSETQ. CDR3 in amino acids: CASSLYMTNEKLFF. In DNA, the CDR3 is TGCGCCAGCAGCTTGTACATGACTAATGAAAAACTGTTTTTT.

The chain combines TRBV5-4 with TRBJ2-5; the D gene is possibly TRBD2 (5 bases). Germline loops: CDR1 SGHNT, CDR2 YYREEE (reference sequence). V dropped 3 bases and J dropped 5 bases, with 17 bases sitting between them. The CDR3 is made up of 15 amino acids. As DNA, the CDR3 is TGTGCCAGCAGCTCAAAGCTAGCATCAGTCGAGACCCAGTACTTC. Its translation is CASSSKLASVETQYF.

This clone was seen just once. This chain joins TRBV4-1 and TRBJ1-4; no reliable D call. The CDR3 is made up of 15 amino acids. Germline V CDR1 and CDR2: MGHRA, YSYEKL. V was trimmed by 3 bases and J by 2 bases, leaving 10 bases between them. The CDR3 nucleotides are TGCGCCAGCAGCCATCAGCGGATCACTAATGAAAAACTGTTTTTT. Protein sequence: CASSHQRITNEKLFF.

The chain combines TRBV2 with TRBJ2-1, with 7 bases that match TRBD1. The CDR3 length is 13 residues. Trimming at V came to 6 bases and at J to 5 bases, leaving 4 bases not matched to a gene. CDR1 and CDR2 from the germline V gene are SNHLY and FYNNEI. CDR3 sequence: CASRGQRNNEQFF. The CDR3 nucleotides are TGTGCCAGCAGGGGACAGCGAAACAATGAGCAGTTCTTC.

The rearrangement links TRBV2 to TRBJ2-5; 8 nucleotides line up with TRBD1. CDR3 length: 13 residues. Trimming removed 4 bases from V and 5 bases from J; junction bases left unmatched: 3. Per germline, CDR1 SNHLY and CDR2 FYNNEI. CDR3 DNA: TGTGCCAGCAGTGTCACAGGGGGGGAGACCCAGTACTTC. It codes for CASSVTGGETQYF.

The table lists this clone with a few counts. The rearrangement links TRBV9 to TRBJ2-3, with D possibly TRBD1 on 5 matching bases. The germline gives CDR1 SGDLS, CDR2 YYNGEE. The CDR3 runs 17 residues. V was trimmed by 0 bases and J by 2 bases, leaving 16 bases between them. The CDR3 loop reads CASSVVGSGRATDTQYF. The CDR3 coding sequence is TGTGCCAGCAGCGTAGTAGGATCGGGCAGGGCCACAGATACGCAGTATTTT.

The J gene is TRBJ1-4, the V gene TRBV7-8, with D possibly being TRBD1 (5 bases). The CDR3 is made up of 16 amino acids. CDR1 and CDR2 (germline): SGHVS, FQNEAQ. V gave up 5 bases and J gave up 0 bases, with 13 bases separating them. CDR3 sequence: CASSLHDSTTNEKLFF. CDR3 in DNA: TGTGCCAGCAGCCTCCACGACAGTACAACTAATGAAAAACTGTTTTTT.

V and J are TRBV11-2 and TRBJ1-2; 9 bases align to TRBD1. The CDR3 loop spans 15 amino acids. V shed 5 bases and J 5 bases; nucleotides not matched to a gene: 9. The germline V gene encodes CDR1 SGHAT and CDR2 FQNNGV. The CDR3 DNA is TGTGCCAGCAGCCCGGACAGGGGAACGATTTATGGCTACACCTTC. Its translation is CASSPDRGTIYGYTF.

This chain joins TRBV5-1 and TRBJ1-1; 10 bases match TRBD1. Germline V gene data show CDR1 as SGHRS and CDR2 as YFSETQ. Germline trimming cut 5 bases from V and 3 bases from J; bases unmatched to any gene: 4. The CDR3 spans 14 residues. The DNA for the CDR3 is TGCGCCAGCAGGGGGGGGACAGGGGACACTGAAGCTTTCTTT. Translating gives CASRGGTGDTEAFF.

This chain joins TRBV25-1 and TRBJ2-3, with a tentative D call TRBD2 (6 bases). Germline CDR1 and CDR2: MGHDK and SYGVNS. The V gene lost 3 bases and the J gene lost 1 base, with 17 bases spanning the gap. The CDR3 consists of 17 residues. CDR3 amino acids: CASSDWRGRDGTDTQYF. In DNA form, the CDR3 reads TGTGCCAGCAGTGACTGGAGGGGCCGGGACGGCACAGATACGCAGTATTTT.

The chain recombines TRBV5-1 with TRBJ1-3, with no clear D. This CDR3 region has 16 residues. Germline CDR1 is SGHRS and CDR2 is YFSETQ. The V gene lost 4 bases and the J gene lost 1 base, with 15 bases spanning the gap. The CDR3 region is CASSLAGGASGNTIYF. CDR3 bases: TGCGCCAGCAGCCTGGCCGGTGGAGCTTCTGGAAACACCATATATTTT.

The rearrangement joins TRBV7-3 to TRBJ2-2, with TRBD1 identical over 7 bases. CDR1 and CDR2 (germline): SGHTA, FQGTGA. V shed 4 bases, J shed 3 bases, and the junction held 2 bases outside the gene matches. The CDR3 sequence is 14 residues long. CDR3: CASSSGQYTGELFF. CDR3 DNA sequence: TGTGCCAGCAGCTCGGGACAGTACACCGGGGAGCTGTTTTTT.

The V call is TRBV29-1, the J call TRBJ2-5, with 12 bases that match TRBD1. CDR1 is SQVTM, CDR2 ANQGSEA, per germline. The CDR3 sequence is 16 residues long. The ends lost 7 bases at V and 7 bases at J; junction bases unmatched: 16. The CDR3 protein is CSAPSQGQGAFGTQYF. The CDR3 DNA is TGCAGCGCCCCTTCACAGGGACAGGGGGCTTTCGGGACCCAGTACTTC.

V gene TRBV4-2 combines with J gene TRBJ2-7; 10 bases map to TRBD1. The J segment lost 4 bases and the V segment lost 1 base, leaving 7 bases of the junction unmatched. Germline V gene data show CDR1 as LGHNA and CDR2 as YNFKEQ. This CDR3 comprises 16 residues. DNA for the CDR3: TGTGCCAGCAGCCAAGCGATGGGACAGGGGCAATACGAGCAGTACTTC. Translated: CASSQAMGQGQYEQYF.

The CDR3 coding sequence is TGTGCCAGCAGCCGGGACAGGGCCTTGAACACTGAAGCTTTCTTT. Protein: CASSRDRALNTEAFF. This chain links TRBV14 with TRBJ1-1; 9 bases map to TRBD1. The CDR3 totals 15 residues. J gave up 0 bases and V 4 bases, and 3 bases lay outside the gene matches. Germline V gene sequence: CDR1 SGHDN, CDR2 FVKESK.

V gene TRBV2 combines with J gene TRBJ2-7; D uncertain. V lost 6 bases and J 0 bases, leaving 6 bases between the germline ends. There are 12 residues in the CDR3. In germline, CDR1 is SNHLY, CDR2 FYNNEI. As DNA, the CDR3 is TGTGCCAGCAGGGCTAGCTCCTACGAGCAGTACTTC. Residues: CASRASSYEQYF.

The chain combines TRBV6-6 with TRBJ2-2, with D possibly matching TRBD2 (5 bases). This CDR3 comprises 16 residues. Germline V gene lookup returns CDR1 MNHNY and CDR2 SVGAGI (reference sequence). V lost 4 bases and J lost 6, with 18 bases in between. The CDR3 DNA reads TGTGCCAGCAGTTCGAACGTACGTCTGAGGGCCGGGGAGCTGTTTTTT. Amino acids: CASSSNVRLRAGELFF.

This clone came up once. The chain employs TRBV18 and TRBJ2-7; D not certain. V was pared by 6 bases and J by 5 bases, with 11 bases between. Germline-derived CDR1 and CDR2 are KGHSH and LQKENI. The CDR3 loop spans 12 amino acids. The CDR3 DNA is TGTGCCAGCTCGGTCCGTGCGGACGAGCAGTACTTC. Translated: CASSVRADEQYF.

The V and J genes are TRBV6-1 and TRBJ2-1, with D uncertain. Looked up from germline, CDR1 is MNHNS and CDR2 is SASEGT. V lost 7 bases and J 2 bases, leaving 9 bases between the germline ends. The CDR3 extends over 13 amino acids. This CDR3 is CASKVNPYNEQFF. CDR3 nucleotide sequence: TGTGCCAGCAAGGTTAACCCCTACAATGAGCAGTTCTTC.

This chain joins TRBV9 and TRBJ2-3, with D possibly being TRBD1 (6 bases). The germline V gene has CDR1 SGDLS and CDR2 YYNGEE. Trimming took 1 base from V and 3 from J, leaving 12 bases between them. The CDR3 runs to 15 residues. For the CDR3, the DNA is TGTGCCAGCAGCGTATTACAGGGAGCAACAGATACGCAGTATTTT. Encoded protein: CASSVLQGATDTQYF.

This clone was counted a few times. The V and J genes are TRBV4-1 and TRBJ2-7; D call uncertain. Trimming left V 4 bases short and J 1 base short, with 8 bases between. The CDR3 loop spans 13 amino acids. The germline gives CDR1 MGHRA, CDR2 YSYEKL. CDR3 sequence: CASSLSISYEQYF. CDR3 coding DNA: TGCGCCAGCAGCCTGTCCATTTCCTACGAGCAGTACTTC.